This section outlines one TCR beta chain sequence together with its context. As yet, its antigen is unknown. These data come from a study of radiation and T cells in renal cell carcinoma. Study results and limitations: In blood, top tumor clones expanded by 2 weeks, shrinking by 4.

Specified time point: blood 2 weeks post-SBRT. Treatment denoted: 15 Gy SBRT to primary tumor, nephrectomy 4 weeks later. After SBRT, blood was collected at 2 and 4 weeks, plus baseline. This renal cell carcinoma was of the clear cell type. Data came from immunoSEQ multiplex PCR; TCRdb stores just in-frame clones and leaves some out. There are some 72,000 clones in the sample; around 80% occur only once, and roughly 6% lies in the top ten. The sample consisted of blood, taken from a patient whose treatment included radiotherapy and nephrectomy. The sequence came from a man aged 55-75 years with renal cell carcinoma.

CDR3 sequence (DNA): TGTGCCAGCAGCAAGATCAAGCCCCAGCATTTT. Amino acid sequence: CASSKIKPQHF. The V and J genes are TRBV21-1 and TRBJ1-5. TRBV21-1 is flagged as a pseudogene. The CDR3 extends over 11 amino acids.